Following are 14 T cell receptor beta chains from one sample sequenced in a study of response to subunit inactivated influenza vaccine. Each CDR3 protein is one row after TCRdb ran MiXCR on the RT-PCR reads. Among 450,000 to 600,000 distinct CDR3 sequences listed, less than 10% were seen once. Here the sequenced sample was PBMCs from blood, taken less than 30 months after vaccination. Receptors were obtained from a man aged 45-69 years who received an inactivated influenza vaccine.

The rearrangement joins TRBV10-3 to TRBJ2-1; 11 nucleotides agree with TRBD1. V gave up 8 bases and J gave up 6 bases; unmatched junction bases: 6. The CDR3 sequence is 14 residues long. Germline V gene sequence: CDR1 ENHRY, CDR2 SYGVKD. CDR3 DNA: TGTGCCATCTCCGGGACAGGGGGTCCCAATGAGCAGTTCTTC. Translation: CAISGTGGPNEQFF.

The CDR3 coding sequence is TGTGCCAGCAGTGGGAGACGACAGGTCAATGAGCAGTTCTTC. Translating gives CASSGRRQVNEQFF. This sequence joins TRBV6-1 and TRBJ2-1; a weak D match, TRBD1 (6 bases). The CDR3 covers 14 residues. The V end was cut by 4 bases, the J end by 6 bases, with 13 bases between. CDR1 and CDR2 (germline): MNHNS, SASEGT.

This clonotype was recorded a few times. The chain carries TRBV7-2 and TRBJ1-1; D not certain. The CDR3 runs 13 residues. The germline V and J ends were trimmed by 5 bases and 4 bases, with 11 bases remaining between them. The germline CDR1 and CDR2 sequences are SGHTA and FQGNSA. The chain's CDR3 is CASSPQKSTEAFF. The CDR3 nucleotides read TGTGCCAGCAGCCCTCAGAAGAGCACTGAAGCTTTCTTT. The whole variable domain, filled in from reference TRBV7-2 and TRBJ1-1, reads GAGVSQSPSNKVTEKGKDVELRCDPISGHTALYWYRQSLGQGLEFLIYFQGNSAPDKSGLPSDRFSAERTGGSVSTLTIQRTQQEDSAVYLCASSPQKSTEAFFGQGTRLTVV.

Details on this clonotype: Its ends do not fully match the called genes, so a read error is possible. The CDR3: CGGRGRWAGELFF. The CDR3 region has the DNA TGCGGTGGAAGGGGCAGGTGGGCCGGGGAGCTGTTTTTT. The chain has TRBV2 and TRBJ2-2, with D possibly being TRBD1 (5 bases). Germline V CDR1 and CDR2: SNHLY, FYNNEI. The CDR3 is 13 residues long. Full variable domain (remainder filled in from reference TRBV2 and TRBJ2-2): EPEVTQTPSHQVTQMGQEVILRCVPISNHLYFYWYRQILGQKVEFLVSFYNNEISEKSEIFDDQFSVERPDGSNFTLKIRSTKLEDSAMYFCGGRGRWAGELFFGEGSRLTVL.

The sample holds a few counts of this clonotype. The chain recombines TRBV5-1 with TRBJ2-3; D gene ambiguous. Germline lookup yields CDR1 SGHRS and CDR2 YFSETQ. The ends were cut back, 1 base at V and 4 bases at J, with 7 bases in the middle. The CDR3 covers 13 residues. CDR3 loop: CASSLSLPDTQYF. The CDR3 nucleotides are TGCGCCAGCAGCTTGTCTCTACCAGATACGCAGTATTTT. The whole variable domain, remainder taken from reference TRBV5-1 and TRBJ2-3, is KAGVTQTPRYLIKTRGQQVTLSCSPISGHRSVSWYQQTPGQGLQFLFEYFSETQRNKGNFPGRFSGRQFSNSRSEMNVSTLELGDSALYLCASSLSLPDTQYFGPGTRLTVL.

This clonotype was counted at least ten times. The chain carries TRBV20-1 and TRBJ1-1, with D hard to call. The germline gives CDR1 DFQATT, CDR2 SNEGSKA (reference sequence). The V end lost 1 base, the J end lost 5 bases, and 14 bases lay between the germline ends. CDR3 size: 14 residues. The CDR3 protein is CSARAPRYGTEAFF. The CDR3 nucleotides read TGCAGTGCTAGAGCTCCTCGTTACGGGACTGAAGCTTTCTTT.

The chain has TRBV12-3 or TRBV12-4 and TRBJ2-7, with a possible D match to TRBD2 (6 bases). The CDR3 sequence is 15 residues long. Deletions cut 5 bases from V and 5 bases from J, with 19 bases between. The CDR3 is CASSLPGTPQDEQYF. CDR3 coding DNA: TGTGCCAGCAGTCTACCCGGGACTCCCCAGGACGAGCAGTACTTC.

This clonotype has more than one count but fewer than ten. The genes are TRBV24-1 and TRBJ2-2, with 7 bases lining up with TRBD1. CDR1 is KGHDR, CDR2 SFDVKD, per germline. Trimming removed 3 bases from V and 5 bases from J; junction bases left unmatched: 5. This CDR3 is 15 amino acids long. Here the CDR3 reads CATSDITRGTGELFF. In DNA form, the CDR3 reads TGTGCCACCAGTGATATAACCAGGGGGACCGGGGAGCTGTTTTTT.

This rearrangement joins TRBV28 to TRBJ2-7; D possibly corresponds to TRBD1 (5 bases). Germline V lookup: CDR1 MDHEN, CDR2 SYDVKM. V lost 3 bases to trimming and J lost 1 base, with 10 bases between them. The CDR3 is 14 residues long. This CDR3 is CASSLTRQSYEQYF. The CDR3, as DNA: TGTGCCAGCAGTTTGACCCGACAGTCCTACGAGCAGTACTTC.

Only a few counts were recorded for this clonotype. This rearrangement joins TRBV7-2 to TRBJ1-4, with 7 bases fitting TRBD1. There are 13 residues in the CDR3. The germline gives CDR1 SGHTA, CDR2 FQGNSA. V dropped 10 bases and J dropped 5; count of bases not matched to a gene: 7. DNA for the CDR3: TGTGCCACCAGGGACAGACAAAATGAAAAACTGTTTTTT. This encodes CATRDRQNEKLFF. Complete variable domain (other parts from reference TRBV7-2 and TRBJ1-4): GAGVSQSPSNKVTEKGKDVELRCDPISGHTALYWYRQSLGQGLEFLIYFQGNSAPDKSGLPSDRFSAERTGGSVSTLTIQRTQQEDSAVYLCATRDRQNEKLFFGSGTQLSVL.

This clonotype was found a few times. The chain recombines TRBV5-1 with TRBJ2-2; 8 bases align to TRBD2. The germline V gene encodes CDR1 SGHRS and CDR2 YFSETQ. With V trimmed by 4 bases and J by 7 bases, 6 bases remained unmatched. CDR3 length: 14 residues. The CDR3 loop is CASSTAGANGELFF. CDR3 DNA: TGCGCCAGCAGCACAGCGGGAGCCAACGGGGAGCTGTTTTTT. The complete variable domain, with remaining parts taken from reference TRBV5-1 and TRBJ2-2, reads KAGVTQTPRYLIKTRGQQVTLSCSPISGHRSVSWYQQTPGQGLQFLFEYFSETQRNKGNFPGRFSGRQFSNSRSEMNVSTLELGDSALYLCASSTAGANGELFFGEGSRLTVL.

This clonotype was recorded at least ten times. The chain uses TRBV18 and TRBJ2-6; perhaps TRBD2 as D (6 bases). This CDR3 region has 16 residues. The germline CDR1 and CDR2 sequences are KGHSH and LQKENI. V was clipped by 4 bases and J by 2 bases, with 12 bases between them. CDR3 in amino acids: CASSLPGGAGANVLTF. For the CDR3, the DNA is TGTGCCAGCTCACTCCCCGGAGGGGCTGGGGCCAACGTCCTGACTTTC.

There are many counts of this clonotype. This chain joins TRBV2 and TRBJ2-7; 7 nucleotides agree with TRBD2. Trimming at V came to 5 bases and at J to 2 bases, leaving 9 bases not matched to a gene. Germline V gives CDR1 SNHLY, CDR2 FYNNEI. The CDR3 consists of 15 residues. The CDR3 DNA reads TGTGCCAGCAGTCTTTTAGCGGGCGCTACCTACGAGCAGTACTTC. It encodes CASSLLAGATYEQYF.

A few counts support this clonotype. This chain connects TRBV28 to TRBJ2-5; 8 bases agree with TRBD2. V lost 4 bases to trimming and J lost 2 bases; unmatched junction nucleotides: 6. The CDR3 contains 15 residues. Germline-derived CDR1 and CDR2 are MDHEN and SYDVKM. In nucleotides, the CDR3 is TGTGCCAGCAGTTCCCTAGCGGGCATTCAAGAGACCCAGTACTTC. This gives the protein CASSSLAGIQETQYF.